Below, 18 T cell receptor beta chains from the same sample are listed, as sequenced in a study of blood T cell repertoires in COVID-19. Method: immunoSEQ multiplex PCR; TCRdb's copy keeps in-frame clones and lacks some. This table holds 250,000 to 350,000 clones, over 75% found once. The sequenced sample was peripheral blood. These receptors were obtained from a woman aged 55-69 years with acute or convalescent COVID-19.

The chain joins TRBV11-2 to TRBJ1-2; D uncertain. The CDR3 is made up of 15 amino acids. Germline values: CDR1 SGHAT, CDR2 FQNNGV. V was pared by 0 bases and J by 7 bases, with 15 bases between. CDR3 sequence reads: CASSLDPEGSLGYTF. CDR3 nucleotide sequence: TGTGCCAGCAGCTTAGACCCGGAGGGTAGCCTTGGCTACACCTTC. Together with reference TRBV11-2 and TRBJ1-2, the CDR3 gives the full variable domain: EAGVAQSPRYKIIEKRQSVAFWCNPISGHATLYWYQQILGQGPKLLIQFQNNGVVDDSQLPKDRFSAERLKGVDSTLKIQPAKLEDSAVYLCASSLDPEGSLGYTFGSGTRLTVV.

This clone was detected once. This rearrangement joins TRBV2 to TRBJ1-2; 9 nucleotides match TRBD1. Germline trimming cut 5 bases from V and 10 bases from J; bases unmatched to any gene: 11. This CDR3 is built from 14 residues. Germline V gene lookup returns CDR1 SNHLY and CDR2 FYNNEI. CDR3 nucleotides: TGTGCCAGCAGTTCGGACAGGGGCGGCTCGGACTACACCTTC. It specifies CASSSDRGGSDYTF.

Worth noting for this clone: The junction departs from germline at one end; a sequencing error may be responsible. CDR3 amino acids: CASSHAAAQLVF. In DNA, the CDR3 is TGTGCCAGCAGCCACGCGGCCGCCCAGTTGGTGTTC. This rearrangement joins TRBV7-8 to TRBJ2-7, with D uncertain. Looked up from germline, CDR1 is SGHVS and CDR2 is FQNEAQ. The CDR3 has 12 residues.

V is TRBV7-3 and J is TRBJ2-3; D perhaps matches TRBD2 (6 bases). V was trimmed by 5 bases and J by 2 bases, leaving 20 bases between them. Germline V gene sequence: CDR1 SGHTA, CDR2 FQGTGA. CDR3 length: 17 residues. The chain's CDR3 is CASSRGVREDYTDTQYF. The CDR3 coding sequence is TGTGCCAGCAGCCGAGGGGTCAGGGAGGATTACACAGATACGCAGTATTTT.

CDR3: CASSPRGQASYEQYF. The CDR3 DNA sequence: TGTGCCAGCAGCCCTCGCGGACAGGCCTCCTACGAGCAGTACTTC. This chain uses TRBV28 with TRBJ2-7; 7 nucleotides align to TRBD1. The V and J ends lost 6 bases and 0 bases, in that order; junction bases with no gene match: 8. This CDR3 is built from 15 residues. Germline CDR1 reads MDHEN; CDR2 reads SYDVKM. The whole variable domain, filled in from reference TRBV28 and TRBJ2-7, reads DVKVTQSSRYLVKRTGEKVFLECVQDMDHENMFWYRQDPGLGLRLIYFSYDVKMKEKGDIPEGYSVSREKKERFSLILESASTNQTSMYLCASSPRGQASYEQYFGPGTRLTVT.

The gene calls are TRBV21-1 and TRBJ2-4; TRBD2, the table's D call, was not compared with the DNA. TRBV21-1 is recorded as a pseudogene. The CDR3 totals 15 residues. CDR3: CASSGPLSGEDIQYF. The CDR3 nucleotides are TGTGCCAGCAGCGGACCTTTGAGCGGGGAAGACATTCAGTACTTC.

This chain joins TRBV6-1 and TRBJ1-1; 7 nucleotides agree with TRBD1. Per germline, CDR1 MNHNS and CDR2 SASEGT. The CDR3 runs to 14 residues. Trimming took 1 base from V and 5 from J; bases not matched to a gene: 4. The CDR3 DNA reads TGTGCCAGCAGTGAAGGGGCAGGGGGAACTGAAGCTTTCTTT. This gives the protein CASSEGAGGTEAFF.

The rearrangement joins TRBV5-1 to TRBJ2-1; TRBD2 aligns across 13 bases. The CDR3 contains 18 residues. Germline V gene data show CDR1 as SGHRS and CDR2 as YFSETQ. Losses at the gene ends were 6 bases for V and 4 bases for J; bases not matched to a gene: 13. The chain's CDR3 is CASTSGTSGMNRYNEQFF. CDR3 sequence (DNA): TGCGCCAGCACTTCCGGGACTAGCGGGATGAATCGTTACAATGAGCAGTTCTTC.

V gene TRBV7-6 combines with J gene TRBJ2-1; tentatively, D is TRBD2 (5 bases). The CDR3 totals 14 residues. Germline V CDR1 and CDR2: SGHVS, FNYEAQ. With 1 base removed from V and 10 bases from J, the gap between germline ends came to 14 bases. CDR3 bases: TGTGCCAGCAGCTTAGAGTTCTCCACGGGAGAGCAGTTCTTC. It is translated as CASSLEFSTGEQFF.

The rearrangement uses TRBV15 and TRBJ1-4, with 9 bases aligning to TRBD1. The V and J ends lost 1 base and 6 bases, in that order; junction bases with no gene match: 6. Germline-derived CDR1 and CDR2 are LNHNV and YYDKDF (reference sequence). The CDR3 contains 16 residues. CDR3 in amino acids: CATSRGEWTGDEKLFF. The CDR3, as DNA: TGTGCCACCAGCAGAGGGGAATGGACAGGGGATGAAAAACTGTTTTTT.

The gene calls are TRBV4-3 and TRBJ2-5, with a weak D call TRBD2 (6 bases). This CDR3 comprises 13 residues. Trimming removed 4 bases from V and 5 bases from J, with 11 bases in between. Germline lookup yields CDR1 LGHNA and CDR2 YSLEER. The CDR3 sequence: CASSPGVGETQYF. The CDR3 DNA reads TGCGCCAGCAGCCCGGGGGTGGGGGAGACCCAGTACTTC.

The rearrangement uses TRBV19 and TRBJ2-1, with 15 bases fitting TRBD2. This CDR3 spans 16 amino acids. V trimming: 10 bases; J trimming: 4 bases; junction bases outside the gene matches: 8. Per the germline V gene, CDR1 is LNHDA and CDR2 is SQIVND (reference sequence). This CDR3 is CATRMGTSGGYNEQFF. The CDR3 nucleotides are TGTGCCACCAGGATGGGGACTAGCGGGGGGTACAATGAGCAGTTCTTC.

DNA of the CDR3: TGTGCCAGCAGCTCAGGGGAGGGGCAGTTCTTC. This encodes CASSSGEGQFF. The chain has TRBV21-1 and TRBJ2-1; the DNA was not used to check the table's D call, TRBD2. TRBV21-1 is listed as a pseudogene. This CDR3 is built from 11 residues.

This clone was picked up a small number of times. The chain carries TRBV7-6 and TRBJ1-5, with 8 bases that match TRBD1. The germline CDR1 and CDR2 sequences are SGHVS and FNYEAQ. V lost 5 bases, J lost 5 bases, and 5 bases stayed unmatched. The CDR3 runs 14 residues. CDR3: CASSDNRGDQPQHF. CDR3 nucleotide sequence: TGTGCCAGCAGCGATAACAGGGGGGATCAGCCCCAGCATTTT.

The chain joins TRBV5-5 to TRBJ1-5; D might be TRBD1 (5 bases). CDR1 is SGHKS and CDR2 is YYEKEE in the germline V gene (reference sequence). CDR3 length: 15 amino acids. Trimming stripped 4 bases from V and 11 bases from J, with 22 bases between. The CDR3 sequence is CASSPQTALNQAQHF. The CDR3 DNA sequence: TGTGCCAGCAGCCCCCAGACAGCCCTTAATCAAGCCCAGCATTTT.

V and J are TRBV4-3 and TRBJ2-2, with 7 bases aligning to TRBD1. The CDR3 extends over 15 amino acids. V trimming: 4 bases; J trimming: 1 base; junction bases outside the gene matches: 3. CDR1 and CDR2 (germline): LGHNA, YSLEER. CDR3 nucleotides: TGCGCCAGCAGCCGAAGGACAGGGAACACCGGGGAGCTGTTTTTT. Amino acid sequence: CASSRRTGNTGELFF.

The CDR3 DNA reads as TGTGCCAGCAGGGTGACTGGGTGGGATGGCTACACCTTC. Protein: CASRVTGWDGYTF. V usage is TRBV12-3 or TRBV12-4 and J usage is TRBJ1-2, with D unresolved. The CDR3 is made up of 13 amino acids. The ends were cut back, 6 bases at V and 6 bases at J, with 14 bases in the middle.

Turning to this clone: The germline gene is not matched at one end of the junction; a read error may be the cause. The rearrangement joins TRBV7-7 to TRBJ2-1; 14 nucleotides match TRBD2. Per germline, CDR1 SSHAT and CDR2 FNYEAQ (reference sequence). CDR3 length equals 14 residues. DNA of the CDR3: TGTGCTAGCAGCCGACTAGCGGGAGGGGGCGAGCAGTTCTTC. As protein: CASSRLAGGGEQFF.